This entry is about one T cell receptor beta chain. Its target is unknown. The data are from a study of T-cell memory formation after mild COVID-19. Study information: In these data, TCR clusters were largely donor specific.

cDNA libraries for TCR alpha and TCR beta, carrying sample barcodes and UMIs, came from 5'RACE with constant-segment primers. TCRdb re-called the 5' RACE reads with MiXCR, one entry per CDR3 protein. Of 140,000 to 150,000 distinct CDR3 sequences listed, under 30% are singletons. The study's findings and limits: Nothing confirmed that second-wave clones peaking on day 37 were specific for SARS-CoV-2. The CD4+ clones that contracted clustered mainly within CM and EM, and the CD8+ clones concentrated in EMRA.

The V segment lost 6 bases and the J segment 2 bases; nucleotides outside the gene matches: 3. The CDR3 has 13 residues. Germline CDR1 reads SEHNR; CDR2 reads FQNEAQ (reference sequence). Sequenced material: PBMCs or a T cell subset sorted from them (not recorded which). The V call is TRBV7-9, the J call TRBJ1-1, with TRBD1 identical over 7 bases. The TCR comes from an adult woman who had mild COVID-19 (a few samples of this study predate the infection). Cell type and time point are not known. CDR3 protein: CASRTGKNTEAFF. Here the CDR3 DNA reads TGTGCCAGCAGGACAGGGAAAAACACTGAAGCTTTCTTT.